This T cell receptor beta chain emerged from a study of CD8 T cells in Susac syndrome (dated by TCRdb to about 2019). Study-wide context: Among the sequenced Susac syndrome patients, 5 or 6 had clinically active disease and about eight were in clinical remission. Susac syndrome patients were therapy-naive, on corticosteroids (some also receiving IVIg), or on IVIg alone at blood withdrawal. Whether CD8+ T cell activation and differentiation in Susac syndrome was antigen driven was tested using repertoire sequencing. Study-wide findings and limitations: The CD4+ T cell repertoire of patients with Susac syndrome showed no detectable clonal expansion. The TCR sequencing and HLA analysis was acknowledged to have included a relatively small number of individuals.

With regard to this clonotype: Its antigen has not been determined. No much larger clone exists at a distance of one base, and base qualities are not known.

RNA was extracted using the RNeasy kit, and roughly 0.5 to 1 ug of the RNA was reverse transcribed with random hexamers. The immunoSEQ multiplex PCR assay, covering 54 Vbeta and 13 Jbeta segments, was used to amplify TCR beta CDR3 regions. Bias from PCR amplification was corrected by using a synthetic template baseline for primer optimization and for computational correction. The source study handled its data this way. Reads were assigned to V, D and J genes according to IMGT and analyzed in immunoSEQ Analyzer, with only productive sequences retained. To calculate clonality, Shannon entropy was normalized by log2 of the number of productive unique sequences and then subtracted from one. Public and private clones were assessed among the 100 most prevalent clones of each patient and control. A clone was defined as Susac-specific if it was absent from the healthy and MS cohorts, from some 980 published viral clones and from other ImmuneACCESS disease sequences. The public reads were reanalyzed by TCRdb: fastp trimming at Q25, MiXCR alignment, in-frame beta chains only. Rows with a matching CDR3 protein are joined into one entry that keeps the most common DNA and genes. None of the V and J calls come from the authors' own analysis; TCRdb made them. In all, the sample holds 150,000 to 180,000 distinct CDR3 sequences, and 95% of those were seen once. Of the sample, 0.15% to 0.2% is held by the ten largest clones.

Peripheral blood CD8+ and CD4+ T cells from healthy donors, Susac syndrome patients and multiple sclerosis patients were profiled by high-throughput TCR beta sequencing. The Susac syndrome patients fulfilled recently defined diagnostic criteria for definite or probable disease. Bulk CD8+ and CD4+ T cells were purified by magnetic negative isolation, whereas CD8+ TEMRA cells were enriched by FACS. Blood was drawn into EDTA tubes, processed within 24 hours, and PBMCs were isolated by density gradient centrifugation. PBMCs intended for TCR sequencing were frozen in liquid nitrogen and were later thawed in a 37 degrees C water bath. A purity of at least 90% was achieved for sorted or isolated CD4+, CD8+ and CD8+ TEMRA cells. From the cysteine up to the phenylalanine, the CDR3 has a length of 14 residues. Only the CDR3 part of the read is kept: 42 bases, read in frame from the first base. Relative to germline, V is 3 bases shorter and J is 0 bases shorter, with 11 bases between their ends. CDR1 DFQATT and CDR2 SNEGSKA are derived from the germline V gene (reference sequence).

The TCR was taken from a human donor with Susac syndrome. The receptor chain draws on TRBV20-1 and TRBJ1-1, with the D segment identity uncertain. What was sequenced was CD4+ T cells from PBMCs. The CDR3 here reads CSASSTRMNTEAFF. The DNA sequence reads TGCAGTGCTAGTAGTACAAGAATGAACACTGAAGCTTTCTTT.